Sequencing of this T cell receptor (beta chain) was carried out in a study of OX40 agonist ivuxolimab in advanced cancers. Study overall: Patients were dosed with the agonistic anti-OX40 (CD134) antibody ivuxolimab.

TCRdb's table, derived via immunoSEQ multiplex PCR, lists solely in-frame clones and lacks some. This table holds over 85,000 clones, just under 95% found once. Germline V gives CDR1 SGHRS, CDR2 YFSETQ. The V and J ends lost 1 base and 3 bases, in that order; junction bases with no gene match: 5. The CDR3 sequence is 16 residues long. Here the sequenced sample was CD4+ or CD8+ T cells sorted from blood, taken in a trial of the OX40 agonist ivuxolimab. This clonotype was sampled from an adult with an advanced solid tumor such as melanoma, head and neck, liver or kidney cancer. The chain combines TRBV5-1 with TRBJ2-1, with 9 bases aligning to TRBD2. Here the CDR3 DNA reads TGCGCCAGCAGCTTGCGGGCTAGCGGGGACTACAATGAGCAGTTCTTC. It is translated as CASSLRASGDYNEQFF.